The 4 T cell receptor beta chains reported below all come from one sample, sequenced in a study of CD8 T cells in ankylosing spondylitis. TCRdb independently ran MiXCR on the 5' RACE reads; one entry per CDR3 protein. The data show about 160,000 distinct CDR3 sequences, about 17% seen once. Sequencing was performed on blood, either unsorted or a sorted T cell fraction (not recorded which). These receptors all come from a male donor with ankylosing spondylitis or in good health (not recorded which).

The chain combines TRBV6-1 with TRBJ2-2; no clear D. V lost 6 bases to trimming and J lost 2 bases, with 7 bases between them. Germline values: CDR1 MNHNS, CDR2 SASEGT. The CDR3 sequence is 13 residues long. The CDR3 DNA is TGTGCCAGCAGGGATGTAAACACCGGGGAGCTGTTTTTT. This translates into CASRDVNTGELFF.

This clonotype was counted only a few times. J is TRBJ2-3 and V is TRBV29-1; 8 bases map to TRBD1. This CDR3 is 13 amino acids long. Per the germline V gene, CDR1 is SQVTM and CDR2 is ANQGSEA. The V gene end was trimmed by 4 bases and the J gene end by 2 bases; junction bases not matched to a gene: 2. The CDR3 loop reads CSVGQGLTDTQYF. CDR3 nucleotide sequence: TGCAGCGTTGGACAGGGGCTCACAGATACGCAGTATTTT.

This clonotype was recorded many times. The chain couples TRBV24-1 to TRBJ2-1; no reliable D call. The CDR3 is 13 residues long. Between the trimmed V and J ends, which lost 7 bases and 8 bases, there was a span of 14 bases. Germline-derived CDR1 and CDR2 are KGHDR and SFDVKD. This CDR3 reads CATSSASADEQFF. Written as DNA, the CDR3 is TGTGCCACCAGCAGCGCGAGTGCGGATGAGCAGTTCTTC.

The rearrangement links TRBV4-2 to TRBJ2-3; 7 nucleotides line up with TRBD2. Trimming took 0 bases from V and 4 from J; bases not matched to a gene: 7. This CDR3 spans 16 amino acids. The germline V gene encodes CDR1 LGHNA and CDR2 YNFKEQ. CDR3 sequence (DNA): TGTGCCAGCAGCCAAGAGCGACTAGCAGACGCAGATACGCAGTATTTT. Its protein product is CASSQERLADADTQYF.